These 5 T cell receptor beta chains share one sample of origin, sequenced in a study of radiation and T cells in renal cell carcinoma. Method: immunoSEQ multiplex PCR; TCRdb's copy keeps in-frame clones and lacks some. The table includes some 80,000 clones, 86% detected once. The sample's time point: blood 2 weeks post-SBRT. The treatment here: 15 Gy SBRT to primary tumor, nephrectomy 4 weeks later. The source was blood, collected from a patient whose treatment included radiotherapy and nephrectomy. The receptor source for this set is a woman aged 45-60 years with renal cell carcinoma.

V and J are TRBV28 and TRBJ1-5; unclear D gene. Trimming left V 5 bases short and J 3 bases short, with 20 bases between. The V gene's germline CDR1 is MDHEN and CDR2 SYDVKM. This CDR3 spans 17 amino acids. The CDR3 DNA sequence: TGTGCCAGCAGTACTATACTGGGGAGCTCGTTCAATCAGCCCCAGCATTTT. As protein: CASSTILGSSFNQPQHF. The full variable domain, in which reference TRBV28 and TRBJ1-5 provide the parts outside the CDR3, is DVKVTQSSRYLVKRTGEKVFLECVQDMDHENMFWYRQDPGLGLRLIYFSYDVKMKEKGDIPEGYSVSREKKERFSLILESASTNQTSMYLCASSTILGSSFNQPQHFGDGTRLSIL.

V and J are TRBV9 and TRBJ1-2; 7 nucleotides align to TRBD1. V was pared by 0 bases and J by 0 bases, with 8 bases of the junction left unmatched. This CDR3 has 17 amino acids. Germline loops: CDR1 SGDLS, CDR2 YYNGEE. CDR3 region: CASSVGEGALANYGYTF. CDR3 DNA sequence: TGTGCCAGCAGCGTAGGAGAGGGGGCGCTTGCTAACTATGGCTACACCTTC.

The chain couples TRBV5-4 to TRBJ1-4; 12 bases align to TRBD1. CDR1 and CDR2 (germline): SGHNT, YYREEE (reference sequence). The CDR3 has 16 amino acids. The trim removed 3 bases at V and 7 bases at J, leaving 7 bases unmatched. The CDR3 DNA is TGTGCCAGCAGCTCCGGGACAGGGGGCCGGGGTGAAAAACTGTTTTTT. Residues: CASSSGTGGRGEKLFF.

J is TRBJ2-5 and V is TRBV19; unclear D gene. CDR1 and CDR2 from the germline V gene are LNHDA and SQIVND (reference sequence). This CDR3 is 13 amino acids long. The V end was cut by 5 bases, the J end by 4 bases, with 11 bases between. In nucleotides, the CDR3 is TGTGCCAGTAGTGGCCGAGCACGAGAGACCCAGTACTTC. Translating it yields CASSGRARETQYF.

V gene TRBV10-3 combines with J gene TRBJ2-2, with a weak D call TRBD1 (6 bases). V lost 3 bases and J 1 base, leaving 9 bases between the germline ends. The germline V gene encodes CDR1 ENHRY and CDR2 SYGVKD. The CDR3 is 15 residues long. The chain's CDR3 is CAISEAGENTGELFF. The DNA of the CDR3 is TGTGCCATCAGTGAAGCAGGGGAGAACACCGGGGAGCTGTTTTTT.